These T cell receptor beta chains were read from a single sample in a study of blood T cell repertoires in COVID-19. The protocol was immunoSEQ multiplex PCR, while the TCRdb copy is restricted to in-frame clones and leaves out a portion. The sample yields hundreds of thousands of clones, about 89% seen once. Sequencing was performed on PBMCs or T cells enriched from blood (not recorded which). Source of these receptors: a man aged 55 to 70 who had recovered from COVID-19. CDR3s include the opening cysteine and the closing phenylalanine or tryptophan. A D gene is named only where the DNA matches it firmly. Clone sizes are given selectively: once, few, many, or a class where the clone is expanded.

TRBV6-6	TRBD1	TRBJ2-5	.	CATRQPGGRETQYF	TGTGCCACCCGACAACCAGGGGGCAGAGAGACCCAGTACTTC
TRBV28	TRBD2	TRBJ2-1	.	CASKLAGVRYEQFF	TGTGCCAGCAAACTAGCGGGAGTTAGGTATGAGCAGTTCTTC
TRBV29-1	TRBD1	TRBJ1-1	.	CSVEQGVTEAFF	TGCAGCGTTGAACAGGGGGTCACTGAAGCTTTCTTT
TRBV6-6	.	TRBJ1-2	.	CASSLGQSYGYTF	TGTGCCAGCAGCTTAGGACAATCCTATGGCTACACCTTC
TRBV7-3	TRBD2	TRBJ2-1	once	CASSFKTSGYNEQFF	TGTGCCAGCAGCTTTAAGACTAGCGGGTACAATGAGCAGTTCTTC
TRBV10-3	TRBD2	TRBJ2-7	.	CAISATTSGNSYEQYF	TGTGCCATCAGTGCAACTACTAGCGGGAACTCCTACGAGCAGTACTTC
TRBV7-9	TRBD1	TRBJ1-1	.	CASSIPDRANTEAFF	TGTGCCAGCAGCATACCGGACAGGGCGAACACTGAAGCTTTCTTT
TRBV5-5	.	TRBJ1-5	few	CASSLGWGSNQPQHF	TGTGCCAGCAGCTTGGGCTGGGGCAGTAATCAGCCCCAGCATTTT
TRBV6-5	.	TRBJ1-2	.	CASKEGISGYTF	TGTGCCAGCAAGGAGGGGATATCTGGCTACACCTTC
TRBV2	TRBD2	TRBJ2-7	.	CASGLAGAGEQYF	TGTGCCAGTGGACTAGCGGGAGCGGGGGAGCAGTACTTC
TRBV28	.	TRBJ2-5	.	CASTALLGPYTEVVETQYF	TGTGCCAGCACCGCCCTCCTTGGCCCATACACGGAGGTTGTTGAGACCCAGTACTTC
TRBV2	TRBD2	TRBJ2-1	.	CASSETGGELQRIF	TGTGCCAGCAGTGAGACGGGGGGGGAGCTTCAGAGGATCTTC
TRBV19	.	TRBJ1-1	.	CASSINPPAASEAFF	TGTGCCAGTAGTATAAACCCCCCGGCGGCCTCTGAAGCTTTCTTT
TRBV28	.	TRBJ1-3	.	CASSSPGGSTGNTIYF	TGTGCCAGCAGTTCCCCGGGGGGCTCCACTGGAAACACCATATATTTT
TRBV2	TRBD2	TRBJ2-5	.	CASSAGGRGETQYF	TGTGCCAGCAGTGCAGGCGGGAGAGGCGAGACCCAGTACTTC
TRBV28	TRBD1	TRBJ2-1	.	CASSLNQGADEQFF	TGTGCCAGCAGTTTAAATCAGGGGGCCGATGAGCAGTTCTTC
TRBV18	TRBD1	TRBJ2-5	.	CASSRQTGRETQYF	TGTGCCAGCTCACGCCAGACAGGGCGGGAGACCCAGTACTTC
TRBV1	.	TRBJ2-5	.	CTSSRSDEEETQYF	TGCACCAGCAGCCGGTCTGACGAGGAGGAGACCCAGTACTTC
TRBV5-8	.	TRBJ2-1	.	CASSWGGGYSYNEQFF	TGTGCCAGCAGCTGGGGGGGCGGTTACTCCTACAATGAGCAGTTCTTC
TRBV5-4	.	TRBJ2-2	.	CASSLTSRGELFF	TGTGCCAGCAGCTTGACTAGCCGCGGGGAGCTGTTTTTT
TRBV7-2	TRBD2	TRBJ2-3	.	CASSLGSGAPTGTQYF	TGTGCCAGCAGCTTAGGTAGCGGGGCACCGACGGGGACGCAGTATTTT
TRBV27	TRBD1	TRBJ2-7	once	CASSINQGAFLREQYF	TGTGCCAGCAGTATAAACCAGGGGGCCTTTTTGCGCGAGCAGTACTTC
TRBV19	.	TRBJ2-1	.	CASSINRGNEQFF	TGTGCCAGTAGTATTAACCGAGGGAATGAGCAGTTCTTC
TRBV30	TRBD1	TRBJ1-2	.	CAWSRGTGARRWYGYTF	TGTGCCTGGAGTAGAGGGACAGGGGCCCGCCGGTGGTATGGCTACACCTTC
TRBV4-2	.	TRBJ1-3	.	CASSQASGEGGNTIYF	TGTGCCAGCAGCCAAGCGAGTGGGGAGGGTGGAAACACCATATATTTT
TRBV19	TRBD2	TRBJ2-7	.	CASRGSGNPLYEQYF	TGTGCCAGTAGGGGTAGCGGGAATCCCCTCTACGAGCAGTACTTC
TRBV6-2/TRBV6-3	.	TRBJ2-1	few	CASSSRRGLTYNEQFF	TGTGCCAGCAGTTCTCGCCGAGGACTGACATACAATGAGCAGTTCTTC
TRBV4-3	.	TRBJ1-1	.	CASSQDGTYTEAFF	TGCGCCAGCAGCCAAGATGGCACGTACACTGAAGCTTTCTTT
TRBV11-2	.	TRBJ2-1	.	CASSLTGSSFVNEQFF	TGTGCCAGCAGCTTAACGGGCTCTAGCTTTGTAAATGAGCAGTTCTTC
TRBV7-2	.	TRBJ1-3	.	CASSFAQGGGNTIYF	TGTGCCAGCAGCTTCGCCCAAGGAGGTGGTAACACCATATATTTT
TRBV5-1	TRBD2	TRBJ2-2	once	CASSSMSGANTGELFF	TGCGCCAGCAGCTCTATGAGCGGGGCTAACACCGGGGAGCTGTTTTTT
TRBV6-5	.	TRBJ2-3	once	CASSYRERGTDTQYF	TGTGCCAGCAGTTATCGGGAGAGGGGCACAGATACGCAGTATTTT
TRBV9	TRBD2	TRBJ2-1	.	CASSVVSGANEQFF	TGTGCCAGCAGCGTAGTTAGCGGGGCAAATGAGCAGTTCTTC
TRBV30	.	TRBJ1-1	.	CAWSVAGGTEAFF	TGTGCCTGGAGTGTCGCGGGAGGCACTGAAGCTTTCTTT
TRBV7-8	TRBD2	TRBJ2-2	.	CASSLGASGSAGELFF	TGTGCCAGCAGCTTGGGGGCTAGCGGGAGTGCCGGGGAGCTGTTTTTT
TRBV7-2	TRBD2	TRBJ2-1	.	CASSLVGGGPNEQFF	TGTGCCAGCAGCTTAGTGGGGGGAGGGCCCAATGAGCAGTTCTTC
TRBV5-1	TRBD1	TRBJ2-1	.	CASSLDRENEQFF	TGCGCCAGCAGCCTGGACAGGGAAAATGAGCAGTTCTTC
TRBV5-1	.	TRBJ1-4	few	CASSYGAEEKLFF	TGCGCCAGCAGCTATGGCGCGGAGGAAAAACTGTTTTTT
TRBV19	TRBD1	TRBJ1-5	.	CASSTLTGQGAQPQHF	TGTGCCAGTAGTACTCTAACCGGACAGGGTGCTCAGCCCCAGCATTTT
TRBV6-5	TRBD1	TRBJ1-3	.	CASTTGGRNTIYF	TGTGCCAGCACGACAGGGGGCAGAAACACCATATATTTT
TRBV3-1/TRBV3-2	TRBD2	TRBJ2-3	.	CASSQGLGLAGETDTQYF	TGTGCCAGCAGCCAAGGATTAGGACTAGCGGGAGAGACAGATACGCAGTATTTT
TRBV28	TRBD2	TRBJ2-6	.	CASSLEGLAPSRANVLTF	TGTGCCAGCAGTTTAGAAGGACTAGCCCCCTCGAGGGCCAACGTCCTGACTTTC
TRBV4-1	TRBD2	TRBJ2-2	.	CASSQGLITGELFF	TGCGCCAGCAGCCAGGGACTAATCACCGGGGAGCTGTTTTTT
TRBV4-2	TRBD2	TRBJ2-7	.	CASSLIAGVGSYEQYF	TGTGCCAGCAGCCTAATAGCGGGAGTGGGTAGTTACGAGCAGTACTTC
TRBV28	TRBD2	TRBJ2-5	.	CASSRPGLAEKETQYF	TGTGCCAGCAGCCGTCCGGGACTAGCGGAAAAAGAGACCCAGTACTTC
TRBV19	.	TRBJ2-1	.	CASSLTVGQSVHNEQFF	TGTGCCAGTAGTCTCACGGTCGGACAGTCGGTCCACAATGAGCAGTTCTTC
TRBV27	TRBD1	TRBJ1-2	once	CASSETQGFYGYTF	TGTGCCAGCAGTGAGACACAGGGGTTCTATGGCTACACCTTC
TRBV10-3	.	TRBJ1-6	.	CAISDPDSPSSYNSPLHF	TGTGCCATCAGTGACCCCGACAGTCCTAGCTCCTATAATTCACCCCTCCACTTT
TRBV7-3	.	TRBJ2-5	.	CASSAELQETQYF	TGTGCCAGCAGCGCGGAACTACAAGAGACCCAGTACTTC
TRBV6-5	.	TRBJ1-5	.	CASSLTGWGNQPQHF	TGTGCCAGCAGTTTAACAGGGTGGGGCAATCAGCCCCAGCATTTT
TRBV5-1	TRBD1	TRBJ2-4	.	CASSLAGTGDHGYF	TGCGCCAGCAGCTTGGCCGGGACAGGGGATCATGGGTACTTC
TRBV6-5	TRBD2	TRBJ2-7	once	CASSYSGLAGGTQYF	TGTGCCAGCAGTTACTCGGGTCTAGCGGGAGGAACGCAGTACTTC